This T cell receptor beta chain was identified during a study of Tregs in tolerant kidney transplant recipients. Points from the study as a whole: Donor-specific Treg expansion exceeded global Treg expansion in tolerant patients, suggesting antigen drive. Nucleotide sequences could not be compared across some patients' samples due to primer changes. Tregs expanded with activated donor B cells seemed most donor-specific.

A word on this clone: Its antigen remains unknown.

The CDR3 spans 14 residues. Germline V gives CDR1 MNHEY, CDR2 SVGAGI. V gave up 8 bases and J gave up 6 bases, with 20 bases separating them. Recipients received nonmyeloablative bone marrow transplants from related graft donors, with transient mixed chimerism. Thawed PBMCs were FACS-sorted into unstimulated CD4+CD25+CD127- regulatory T cells, CD4+CD25- non-regulatory cells, CD4 and CD8 cells. Here immunoSEQ multiplex PCR was the method, and the copy in TCRdb shows in-frame clones only, minus some. Among some 57,000 clones listed, around 90% were seen once. The sequence derives from a human patient who received a combined kidney and bone marrow transplant. Among the T cells, some may be from the graft donor. The chain links TRBV6-5 to TRBJ2-7; D perhaps matches TRBD1 (5 bases). Sequenced here: CD8+ T cells from blood (PBMCs), sampled 24 months after the transplant. The CDR3 DNA is TGTGCCAGCGCAGGAAGGGGCGAGTTGGTCGAGCAGTACTTC. It translates to CASAGRGELVEQYF.